This is a list of T cell receptor beta chains from one sample in a study of beta chain features in type 1 diabetes. Measured with immunoSEQ multiplex PCR; TCRdb has only the in-frame clones, and not every one. The sample includes 450,000 to 600,000 clones, approximately 30% seen only once; the top ten take roughly 0.06%. Sequenced material: naive CD4+ T cells from blood. Receptors originate from a man between 18 and 29 years old in good health. CDR3s include the opening cysteine and the closing phenylalanine or tryptophan. The D gene is left open where the match is weak. The size field is filled for only some rows; it gives once, few, many or a size class.

CASSLSRGPPYEQYF TGTGCCAGCAGTTTATCCAGGGGACCTCCCTACGAGCAGTACTTC - - TRBJ2-7 TRBV7-6
CASSQDGLAWNIQYF TGTGCCAGCAGCCAAGATGGACTAGCGTGGAACATTCAGTACTTC - TRBD2 TRBJ2-4 TRBV4-2
CAISESAAGGPDTQYF TGTGCCATCAGTGAGTCGGCAGCGGGAGGGCCAGATACGCAGTATTTT - TRBD2 TRBJ2-3 TRBV10-3
CASTWAASSYNEQFF TGTGCCAGCACTTGGGCGGCGAGCTCCTACAATGAGCAGTTCTTC - - TRBJ2-1 TRBV6-6
CSVRPSGAYEQYF TGCAGCGTCCGACCCTCCGGGGCCTACGAGCAGTACTTC - - TRBJ2-7 TRBV29-1
CASSEAGINNQPQHF TGTGCCAGCAGTGAAGCAGGGATAAACAATCAGCCCCAGCATTTT few - TRBJ1-5 TRBV25-1
CAWTPNGLAADTQYF TGTGCCTGGACCCCAAACGGACTAGCGGCAGATACGCAGTATTTT few TRBD2 TRBJ2-3 TRBV30
CSVGTGVHRDTQYF TGCAGCGTCGGGACAGGGGTCCATCGGGATACGCAGTATTTT - TRBD1 TRBJ2-3 TRBV29-1
CASSVRGETQYF TGTGCCAGCAGTGTAAGGGGGGAGACCCAGTACTTC - - TRBJ2-5 TRBV2
CASSPFGGKTEAFF TGTGCCAGCAGCCCCTTCGGGGGGAAGACTGAAGCTTTCTTT - - TRBJ1-1 TRBV7-9
CASSLWTEPNNEQFF TGTGCCAGCTCCCTGTGGACAGAACCGAACAATGAGCAGTTCTTC few - TRBJ2-1 TRBV18
CASSLVGYSDEQYF TGTGCCAGCAGTTTAGTCGGGTATTCCGACGAGCAGTACTTC - - TRBJ2-7 TRBV28
CASSPGSGADYGYTF TGTGCCAGCAGCCCGGGGTCGGGGGCTGATTATGGCTACACCTTC - - TRBJ1-2 TRBV7-9
CASSIAAGPYEQYF TGTGCCAGTAGTATAGCAGCGGGACCATACGAGCAGTACTTC - TRBD2 TRBJ2-7 TRBV19
CASSPGLAGEQYF TGTGCCAGCAGCCCCGGACTAGCTGGCGAGCAGTACTTC few TRBD2 TRBJ2-7 TRBV7-2
CASSEERAKSNQPQHF TGTGCCAGCAGTGAAGAAAGGGCCAAGAGCAATCAGCCCCAGCATTTT - - TRBJ1-5 TRBV2
CASSYAGDRSYEQYF TGCGCCAGCAGCTACGCGGGGGACAGGAGTTACGAGCAGTACTTC few - TRBJ2-7 TRBV5-1
CASSHGRLGYGYTF TGCGCCAGCAGCCACGGTCGGCTGGGCTATGGCTACACCTTC few - TRBJ1-2 TRBV4-3
CAGQHRGNVLTF TGTGCCGGCCAACACAGGGGGAACGTCCTGACTTTC few TRBD1 TRBJ2-6 TRBV6-4
CASSQGQGFYEQYF TGCGCCAGCAGCCAAGGGCAGGGGTTCTACGAGCAGTACTTC few - TRBJ2-7 TRBV4-3
CASSVGDTQYF TGTGCCAGCAGCGTCGGGGACACGCAGTATTTT once - TRBJ2-3 TRBV9
CASSPPVGDNEQFF TGTGCCAGCTCACCACCGGTGGGCGACAATGAGCAGTTCTTC - - TRBJ2-1 TRBV18
CSASYPYEQYF TGCAGTGCTAGTTACCCCTACGAGCAGTACTTC - - TRBJ2-7 TRBV20-1
CASCRSAGGESYEQYF TGTGCCTCCTGTCGCTCAGCGGGAGGGGAGTCCTACGAGCAGTACTTC - TRBD2 TRBJ2-7 TRBV11-2
CAWSSGTDTQYF TGTGCCTGGAGCTCAGGCACAGATACGCAGTATTTT - - TRBJ2-3 TRBV30
CASSEIGRGNEKLFF TGTGCCAGCAGTGAAATCGGCAGGGGTAATGAAAAACTGTTTTTT few - TRBJ1-4 TRBV25-1
CASSFLAGELFF TGTGCCAGCAGCTTTTTAGCCGGGGAGCTGTTTTTT few - TRBJ2-2 TRBV7-2
CAISEPGRLTAEAFF TGTGCCATCAGTGAACCGGGACGGCTTACGGCTGAAGCTTTCTTT - - TRBJ1-1 TRBV10-3
CASSTGLLNEKLFF TGTGCCAGCAGCACGGGACTCCTTAATGAAAAACTGTTTTTT - - TRBJ1-4 TRBV5-6
CSVSTGRSTGELFF TGCAGCGTTAGTACAGGGAGAAGCACCGGGGAGCTGTTTTTT - - TRBJ2-2 TRBV29-1
CATSRDPMRAGAYEQYF TGTGCCACCAGCAGAGACCCTATGCGAGCAGGGGCCTACGAGCAGTACTTC - - TRBJ2-7 TRBV15
CASSSPLAGVRETQYF TGTGCCAGCAGCTCACCACTAGCGGGAGTGCGGGAGACCCAGTACTTC few TRBD2 TRBJ2-5 TRBV7-2
CASSGGQGERIPDTQYF TGTGCCAGCAGTGGCGGACAGGGGGAAAGGATCCCAGATACGCAGTATTTT - TRBD1 TRBJ2-3 TRBV25-1
CASSSLRRGDEQFF TGTGCCAGCAGCTCCCTCCGTAGGGGCGATGAGCAGTTCTTC - - TRBJ2-1 TRBV7-2
CASSDRTGYQETQYF TGTGCCAGCAGTGACCGGACAGGGTACCAAGAGACCCAGTACTTC - TRBD1 TRBJ2-5 TRBV2
CASSSSSSLRSYNEQFF TGTGCCAGCAGCTCTTCCTCTAGCTTACGCTCCTACAATGAGCAGTTCTTC - - TRBJ2-1 TRBV27
CASSSLGPGETQYF TGTGCCAGCAGCTCTTTGGGACCCGGAGAGACCCAGTACTTC few - TRBJ2-5 TRBV9
CASRLWTSGSTDTQYF TGTGCCAGCAGACTCTGGACTAGCGGGAGCACAGATACGCAGTATTTT few TRBD2 TRBJ2-3 TRBV27
CASSLGQFSTGELFF TGTGCCAGCAGCTTGGGACAGTTCTCCACCGGGGAGCTGTTTTTT - - TRBJ2-2 TRBV5-4
CASSLADRGRETQYF TGCGCCAGCAGCTTGGCGGACCGGGGTAGGGAGACCCAGTACTTC - - TRBJ2-5 TRBV5-1
CAWSRDRQETQYF TGTGCCTGGAGTAGAGACAGACAAGAGACCCAGTACTTC - - TRBJ2-5 TRBV30
CAIRGPGVKTQYF TGTGCCATCAGGGGACCCGGGGTGAAGACCCAGTACTTC - - TRBJ2-5 TRBV10-3
CASCTSWETQYF TGTGCCAGCTGTACTAGCTGGGAGACCCAGTACTTC once - TRBJ2-5 TRBV7-9
CASRRYETAINEQFF TGTGCCAGCCGCCGTTATGAGACAGCCATCAATGAGCAGTTCTTC - - TRBJ2-1 TRBV6-1